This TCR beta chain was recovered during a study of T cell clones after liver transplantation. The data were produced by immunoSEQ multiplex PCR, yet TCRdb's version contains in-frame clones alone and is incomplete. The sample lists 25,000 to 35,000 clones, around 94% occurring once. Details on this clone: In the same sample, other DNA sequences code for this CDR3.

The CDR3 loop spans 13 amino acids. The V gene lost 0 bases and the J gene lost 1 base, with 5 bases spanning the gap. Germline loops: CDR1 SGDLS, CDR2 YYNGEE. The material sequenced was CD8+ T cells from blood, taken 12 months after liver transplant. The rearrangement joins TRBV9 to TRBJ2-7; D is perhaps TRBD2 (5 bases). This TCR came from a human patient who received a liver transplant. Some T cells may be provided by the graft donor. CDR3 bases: TGTGCCAGCAGCGTAGGCGGGTCCTACGAGCAGTACTTC. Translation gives CASSVGGSYEQYF. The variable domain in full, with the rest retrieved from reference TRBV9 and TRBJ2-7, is DSGVTQTPKHLITATGQRVTLRCSPRSGDLSVYWYQQSLDQGLQFLIQYYNGEERAKGNILERFSAQQFPDLHSELNLSSLELGDSALYFCASSVGGSYEQYFGPGTRLTVT.